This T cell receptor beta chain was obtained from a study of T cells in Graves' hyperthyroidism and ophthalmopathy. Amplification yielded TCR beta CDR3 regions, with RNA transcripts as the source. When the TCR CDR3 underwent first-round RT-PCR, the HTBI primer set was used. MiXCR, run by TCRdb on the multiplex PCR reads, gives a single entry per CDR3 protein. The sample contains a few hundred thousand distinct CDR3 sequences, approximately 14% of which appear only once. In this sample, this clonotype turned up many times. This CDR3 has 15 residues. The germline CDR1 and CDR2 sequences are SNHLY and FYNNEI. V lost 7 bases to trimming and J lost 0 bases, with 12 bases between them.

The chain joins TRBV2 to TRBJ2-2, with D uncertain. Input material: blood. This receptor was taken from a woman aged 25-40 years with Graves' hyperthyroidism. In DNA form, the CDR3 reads TGTGCCAGCAACCCGGACGGACCGAACACCGGGGAGCTGTTTTTT. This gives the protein CASNPDGPNTGELFF.